This record covers a single T cell receptor (beta chain). Its antigen is unknown. The input lacks base qualities; no much larger clone sits a single base away. TCRbeta CDR3 regions were amplified from genomic DNA using the immunoSEQ Assay, a bias-controlled multiplex PCR. The original pipeline was this. Nucleated cell counts per sample were estimated from amplification of reference gene primers within the assay. Sequence reads were collapsed and filtered to measure the absolute abundance of every unique TCRbeta CDR3 rearrangement. Productive Simpson clonality was computed per sample as the square root of Simpson's diversity index over productive rearrangements. Imported from immuneACCESS, the table was reduced by TCRdb to in-frame sequences with V and J called. These copies leave out some clones; in studies compared against another copy, an unresolved V gene accounts for under half, and the cause of the remainder is not known. The D gene and trimming were derived from the DNA, and the V and J assignments and clone size from that table. This sample comprises tens of thousands of clones, 80% to 90% of them detected only once. Together, the top ten hold about 11% of the sample.

The data were obtained in a study of blood T cell repertoires in COVID-19 (dated by TCRdb to the early 2020s). About the study as a whole: Samples covering the acute and convalescent phases of COVID-19 were provided by collaborators in the United States, Italy and Spain. Deeply sampled blood TCRbeta repertoires from subjects exposed to, actively infected with, or recovered from COVID-19 were included in the dataset. The prospective study material was composed of cDNA or gDNA derived from T cells, B-cell-depleted T cells, or PBMCs. Where available, HLA class I and class II types were obtained from metadata supplied by the sample provider rather than from assay-based typing. The samples were drawn from two sources: the first 160 participants of the ongoing ImmuneRACE study, and 950 to 1,500 subjects contributed by 6 global collaborators. The sample metadata nearly always contained a de-identified subject ID, COVID-19 status, age in years and sex. The repertoires were released in a freely available public database intended as a resource for research on the immune response to SARS-CoV-2. Beyond this particular receptor, the publication reports: Clinical and demographic metadata were provided uncurated, with the amount varying by source and participant.

Whole blood was collected in K2EDTA tubes by collaborating institutions according to the institutions' own protocols. For TCRbeta analysis, collaborators shipped samples in one of three forms: frozen whole blood, isolated PBMCs, or DNA extracted from either of those sample types. The sample taken for sequencing was peripheral blood. This TCR was sampled from a man between 65 and 79 years old with active or convalescent COVID-19.

This receptor carries the CDR3 CASRRAGTGVLRYIQYF. At the DNA level, the sequence is TGTGCCAGCAGAAGAGCCGGGACAGGGGTCCTAAGGTACATTCAGTACTTC. This chain is built from TRBV2 and TRBJ2-4; 10 of the junction bases match TRBD1. CDR1 and CDR2, per the germline V gene, are SNHLY and FYNNEI. The CDR3 starts with the cysteine, ends with the phenylalanine, and has 17 residues. Of the read, only the CDR3 DNA is kept; its 51 bases are in frame from base 1. At the junction V is shortened by 6 bases and J by 8 bases; bases outside the gene matches: 16.